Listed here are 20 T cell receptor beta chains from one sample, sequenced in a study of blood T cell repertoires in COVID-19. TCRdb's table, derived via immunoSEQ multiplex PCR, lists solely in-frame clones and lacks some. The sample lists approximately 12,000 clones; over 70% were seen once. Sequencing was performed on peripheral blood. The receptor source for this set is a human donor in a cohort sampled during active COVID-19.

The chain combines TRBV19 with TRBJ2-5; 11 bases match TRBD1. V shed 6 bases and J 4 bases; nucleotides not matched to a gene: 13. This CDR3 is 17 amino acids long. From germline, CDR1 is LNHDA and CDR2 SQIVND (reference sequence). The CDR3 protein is CASSTTGDRGYLETQYF. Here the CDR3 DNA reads TGTGCCAGTAGCACAACTGGGGACAGGGGGTATTTAGAGACCCAGTACTTC.

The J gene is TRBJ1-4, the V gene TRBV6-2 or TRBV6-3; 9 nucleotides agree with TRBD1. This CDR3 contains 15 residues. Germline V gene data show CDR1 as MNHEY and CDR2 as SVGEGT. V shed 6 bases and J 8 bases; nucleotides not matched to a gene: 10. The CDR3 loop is CASSSGQGLREKLFF. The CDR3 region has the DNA TGTGCCAGCAGCAGCGGACAGGGGTTACGGGAAAAACTGTTTTTT.

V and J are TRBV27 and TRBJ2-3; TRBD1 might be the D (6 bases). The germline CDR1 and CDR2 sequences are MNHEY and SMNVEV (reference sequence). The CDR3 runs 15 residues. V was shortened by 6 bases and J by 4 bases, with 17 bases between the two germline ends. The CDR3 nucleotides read TGTGCCAGCAGCGATTCCGGGACAAACCCAGATACGCAGTATTTT. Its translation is CASSDSGTNPDTQYF.

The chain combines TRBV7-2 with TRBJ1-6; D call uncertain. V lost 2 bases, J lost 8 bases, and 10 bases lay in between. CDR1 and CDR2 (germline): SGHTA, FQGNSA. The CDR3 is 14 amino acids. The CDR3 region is CASSLPGFDSPLHF. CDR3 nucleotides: TGTGCCAGCAGCTTACCCGGGTTCGATTCACCCCTCCACTTT. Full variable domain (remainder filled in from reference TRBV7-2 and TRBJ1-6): GAGVSQSPSNKVTEKGKDVELRCDPISGHTALYWYRQSLGQGLEFLIYFQGNSAPDKSGLPSDRFSAERTGGSVSTLTIQRTQQEDSAVYLCASSLPGFDSPLHFGNGTRLTVT.

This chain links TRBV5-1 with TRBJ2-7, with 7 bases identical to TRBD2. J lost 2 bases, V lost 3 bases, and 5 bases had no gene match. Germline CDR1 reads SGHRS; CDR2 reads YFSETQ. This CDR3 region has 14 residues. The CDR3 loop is CASSSGTTPYEQYF. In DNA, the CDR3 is TGCGCCAGCAGCTCCGGGACTACCCCCTACGAGCAGTACTTC.

The CDR3 is CASRPDPGGFLGELFF. Written as DNA, the CDR3 is TGTGCCAGTAGGCCGGACCCCGGGGGGTTCTTAGGGGAGCTGTTTTTT. J is TRBJ2-2 and V is TRBV19, with 7 bases lining up with TRBD2. Germline lookup yields CDR1 LNHDA and CDR2 SQIVND (reference sequence). V shed 6 bases and J 8 bases; nucleotides not matched to a gene: 15. The CDR3 has 16 amino acids. The full variable domain, with the rest looked up from reference TRBV19 and TRBJ2-2, is DGGITQSPKYLFRKEGQNVTLSCEQNLNHDAMYWYRQDPGQGLRLIYYSQIVNDFQKGDIAEGYSVSREKKESFPLTVTSAQKNPTAFYLCASRPDPGGFLGELFFGEGSRLTVL.

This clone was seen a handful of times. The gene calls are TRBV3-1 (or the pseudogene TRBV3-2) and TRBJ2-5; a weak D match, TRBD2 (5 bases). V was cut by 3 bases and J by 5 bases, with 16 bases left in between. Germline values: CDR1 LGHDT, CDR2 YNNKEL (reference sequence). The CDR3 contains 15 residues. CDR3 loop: CASSHQLDFRETQYF. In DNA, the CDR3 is TGTGCCAGCAGCCACCAGTTGGACTTTCGGGAGACCCAGTACTTC.

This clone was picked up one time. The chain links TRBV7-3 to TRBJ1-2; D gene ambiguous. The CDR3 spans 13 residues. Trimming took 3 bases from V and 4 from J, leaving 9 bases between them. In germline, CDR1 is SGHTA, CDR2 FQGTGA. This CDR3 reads CASSLWESYGYTF. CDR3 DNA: TGTGCCAGCAGCTTGTGGGAGAGCTATGGCTACACCTTC.

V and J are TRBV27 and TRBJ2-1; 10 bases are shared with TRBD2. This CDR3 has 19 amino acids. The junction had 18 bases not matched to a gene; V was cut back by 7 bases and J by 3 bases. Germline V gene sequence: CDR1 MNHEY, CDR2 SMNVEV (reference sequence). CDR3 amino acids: CASTPEASGGPLNYNEQFF. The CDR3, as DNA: TGTGCCAGCACTCCGGAAGCTAGCGGGGGCCCCTTGAACTACAATGAGCAGTTCTTC.

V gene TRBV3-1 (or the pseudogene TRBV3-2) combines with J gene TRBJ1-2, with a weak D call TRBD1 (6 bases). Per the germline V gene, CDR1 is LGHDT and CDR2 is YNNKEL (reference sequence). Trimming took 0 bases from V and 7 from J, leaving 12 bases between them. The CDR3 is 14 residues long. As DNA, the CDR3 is TGTGCCAGCAGCCAAGATCAGACAGGTTCTGGCTACACCTTC. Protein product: CASSQDQTGSGYTF.

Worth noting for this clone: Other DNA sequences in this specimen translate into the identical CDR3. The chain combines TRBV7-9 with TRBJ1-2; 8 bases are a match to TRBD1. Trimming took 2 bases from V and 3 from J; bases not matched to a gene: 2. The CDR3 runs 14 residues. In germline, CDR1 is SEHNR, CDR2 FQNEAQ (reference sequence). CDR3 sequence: CASSLNRGDYGYTF. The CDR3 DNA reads TGTGCCAGCAGCTTAAACAGGGGGGACTATGGCTACACCTTC. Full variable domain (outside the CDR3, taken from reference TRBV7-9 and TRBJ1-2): DTGVSQNPRHKITKRGQNVTFRCDPISEHNRLYWYRQTLGQGPEFLTYFQNEAQLEKSRLLSDRFSAERPKGSFSTLEIQRTEQGDSAMYLCASSLNRGDYGYTFGSGTRLTVV.

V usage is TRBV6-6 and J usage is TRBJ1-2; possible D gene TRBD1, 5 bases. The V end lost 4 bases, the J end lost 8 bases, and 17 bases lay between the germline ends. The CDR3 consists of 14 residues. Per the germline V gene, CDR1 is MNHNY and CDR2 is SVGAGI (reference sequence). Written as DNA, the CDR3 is TGTGCCAGCAGTTCCCAGGGCGGCTCCGGGGGCTACACCTTC. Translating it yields CASSSQGGSGGYTF.

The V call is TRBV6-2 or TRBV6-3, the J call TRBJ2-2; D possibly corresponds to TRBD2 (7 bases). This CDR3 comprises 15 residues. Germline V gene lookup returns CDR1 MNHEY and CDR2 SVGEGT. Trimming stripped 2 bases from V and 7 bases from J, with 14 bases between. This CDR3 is CASSYGGALFGELFF. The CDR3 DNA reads TGTGCCAGCAGTTACGGGGGGGCGCTATTCGGGGAGCTGTTTTTT.

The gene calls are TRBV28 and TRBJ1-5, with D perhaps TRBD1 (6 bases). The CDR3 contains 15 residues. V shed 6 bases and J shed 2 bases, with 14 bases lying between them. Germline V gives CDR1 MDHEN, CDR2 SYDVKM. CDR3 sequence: CASRTGHFGNQPQHF. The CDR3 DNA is TGTGCCAGCAGAACAGGGCATTTTGGCAATCAGCCCCAGCATTTT.

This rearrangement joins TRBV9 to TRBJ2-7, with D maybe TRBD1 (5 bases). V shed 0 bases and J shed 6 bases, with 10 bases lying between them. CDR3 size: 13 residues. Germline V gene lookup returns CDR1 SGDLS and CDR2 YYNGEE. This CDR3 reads CASSVGDSFEQYF. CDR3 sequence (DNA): TGTGCCAGCAGCGTAGGAGACAGTTTCGAGCAGTACTTC.

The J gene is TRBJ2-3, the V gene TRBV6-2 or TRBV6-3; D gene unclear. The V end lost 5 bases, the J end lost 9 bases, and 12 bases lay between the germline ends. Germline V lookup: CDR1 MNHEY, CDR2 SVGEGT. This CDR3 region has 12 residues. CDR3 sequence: CASSQSFRTQYF. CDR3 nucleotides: TGTGCCAGCAGTCAAAGTTTCAGAACGCAGTATTTT.

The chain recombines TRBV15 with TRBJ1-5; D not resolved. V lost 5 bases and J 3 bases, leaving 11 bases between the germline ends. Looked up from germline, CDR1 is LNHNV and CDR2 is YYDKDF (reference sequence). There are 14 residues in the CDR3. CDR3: CATSPPGFNQPQHF. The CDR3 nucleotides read TGTGCCACCAGCCCCCCGGGATTCAATCAGCCCCAGCATTTT.

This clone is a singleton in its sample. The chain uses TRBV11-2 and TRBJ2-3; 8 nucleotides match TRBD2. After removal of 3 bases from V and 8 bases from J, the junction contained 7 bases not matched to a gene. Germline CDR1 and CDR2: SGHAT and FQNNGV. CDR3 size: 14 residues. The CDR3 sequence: CASSFRGGRGTQYF. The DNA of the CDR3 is TGTGCCAGCAGCTTCCGGGGGGGCAGAGGTACGCAGTATTTT.

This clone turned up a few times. The CDR3 sequence is CASSPGENHGYTF. CDR3 bases: TGCGCCAGCAGCCCAGGGGAAAACCATGGCTACACCTTC. This chain links TRBV5-1 with TRBJ1-2, with a weak D call TRBD1 (6 bases). Germline values: CDR1 SGHRS, CDR2 YFSETQ. Trimming took 4 bases from V and 6 from J, leaving 13 bases between them. The CDR3 spans 13 residues.

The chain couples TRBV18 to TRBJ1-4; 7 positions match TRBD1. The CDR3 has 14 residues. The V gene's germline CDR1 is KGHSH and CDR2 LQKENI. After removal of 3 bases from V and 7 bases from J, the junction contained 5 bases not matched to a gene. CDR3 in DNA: TGTGCCAGCTCACCTTCGACAGGGACTGAAAAACTGTTTTTT. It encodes CASSPSTGTEKLFF. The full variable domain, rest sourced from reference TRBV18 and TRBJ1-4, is NAGVMQNPRHLVRRRGQEARLRCSPMKGHSHVYWYRQLPEEGLKFMVYLQKENIIDESGMPKERFSAEFPKEGPSILRIQQVVRGDSAAYFCASSPSTGTEKLFFGSGTQLSVL.